This is a list of T cell receptor beta chains from one sample in a study of cytomegalovirus exposure and HLA in healthy donors. The repertoire was sequenced with immunoSEQ multiplex PCR; TCRdb's copy has only in-frame clones and lacks some. The sample consists of over 150,000 clones, roughly 83% of them appearing once. The sample comprised PBMCs. The source of these receptors is a boy aged 2 to 9 in good health and CMV-seronegative. CDR3s include the opening cysteine and the closing phenylalanine or tryptophan. Each record gives: J gene, V gene, D gene, CDR3 protein, CDR3 DNA. A D gene is named only where the DNA matches it firmly.

>TRBJ1-1|TRBV6-5|TRBD1
CASRLTGAAFF
TGTGCCAGCAGATTGACAGGGGCAGCTTTCTTT
>TRBJ2-3|TRBV4-1|-
CASSQDYTGGSTDTQYF
TGCGCCAGCAGCCAAGATTATACGGGCGGGAGCACAGATACGCAGTATTTT
>TRBJ2-1|TRBV7-9|TRBD1
CASSLGQGRDEQFF
TGTGCCAGCAGCTTAGGACAGGGTAGGGATGAGCAGTTCTTC
>TRBJ2-5|TRBV6-5|TRBD2
CASSGRLAGETQYF
TGTGCCAGCAGTGGGAGACTAGCGGGAGAGACCCAGTACTTC
>TRBJ2-3|TRBV28|-
CASSGGTAGDTQYF
TGTGCCAGCAGTGGGGGGACTGCAGGGGATACGCAGTATTTT
>TRBJ2-5|TRBV6-6|TRBD2
CASSSGGAETQYF
TGTGCCAGCTCTTCGGGGGGTGCAGAGACCCAGTACTTC
>TRBJ1-3|TRBV4-1|-
CASSQDWGTGNTIYF
TGCGCCAGCAGCCAAGATTGGGGGACAGGAAACACCATATATTTT
>TRBJ2-5|TRBV5-1|TRBD2
CASSLIGGNQETQYF
TGCGCCAGCAGCTTGATCGGGGGGAACCAAGAGACCCAGTACTTC
>TRBJ2-1|TRBV15|TRBD2
CATSREGGGRIYNEQFF
TGTGCCACCAGCAGAGAAGGTGGCGGGAGAATTTACAATGAGCAGTTCTTC
>TRBJ2-3|TRBV4-3|-
CASSQDQYTDTQYF
TGCGCCAGCAGCCAAGATCAGTACACAGATACGCAGTATTTT
>TRBJ2-3|TRBV11-3|-
CASSPPGVDTQYF
TGTGCCAGCAGCCCACCGGGGGTGGATACGCAGTATTTT
>TRBJ1-2|TRBV6-1|TRBD1
CAVNRGPGYGYTF
TGTGCCGTAAACAGGGGGCCTGGGTATGGCTACACCTTC
>TRBJ2-1|TRBV28|TRBD2
CASSLFFRTSGSNEQFF
TGTGCCAGCAGTTTATTTTTTCGGACTAGCGGGAGCAATGAGCAGTTCTTC
>TRBJ2-7|TRBV10-3|-
CAIGRDTDTSEQYF
TGTGCCATCGGTAGGGACACTGATACGTCCGAGCAGTACTTC
>TRBJ2-1|TRBV5-1|-
CASSPDWEGAPNEQFF
TGCGCCAGCAGCCCCGACTGGGAAGGGGCTCCCAATGAGCAGTTCTTC
>TRBJ1-5|TRBV21-1|-
CASSSQCPRPQHF
TGTGCCAGCAGCTCACAATGTCCAAGGCCCCAGCATTTT
>TRBJ2-1|TRBV7-9|TRBD2
CASSFTSGRGNEQFF
TGTGCCAGCAGCTTCACTAGCGGGAGAGGGAATGAGCAGTTCTTC
>TRBJ2-7|TRBV6-6|-
CASSFRDYEQYF
TGTGCCAGCAGTTTCCGGGACTACGAGCAGTACTTC
>TRBJ2-1|TRBV5-5|TRBD1
CASSLTPTGGEQFF
TGTGCCAGCAGCTTGACGCCGACAGGGGGTGAGCAGTTCTTC
>TRBJ2-7|TRBV5-5|TRBD2
CASSAGGEAEQYF
TGTGCCAGCAGCGCGGGGGGGGAGGCCGAGCAGTACTTC
>TRBJ1-5|TRBV18|TRBD1
CASSPGTGTFNNQPQHF
TGTGCCAGCTCACCGGGGACAGGGACGTTTAACAATCAGCCCCAGCATTTT
>TRBJ2-1|TRBV5-1|TRBD2
CASSQTSGNIPKYNEQFF
TGCGCCAGCAGCCAGACTAGCGGGAACATCCCTAAATACAATGAGCAGTTCTTC
>TRBJ2-2|TRBV30|-
CAWSGGPKSDTGELFF
TGTGCCTGGAGCGGGGGGCCCAAATCGGACACCGGGGAGCTGTTTTTT
>TRBJ2-1|TRBV5-1|-
CASSGETPSAPGNEQFF
TGCGCCAGCAGCGGAGAGACCCCTAGCGCCCCGGGGAATGAGCAGTTCTTC
>TRBJ2-1|TRBV29-1|TRBD2
CSARAGLSSYNEQFF
TGCAGCGCCCGGGCGGGACTAAGCTCCTACAATGAGCAGTTCTTC
>TRBJ2-1|TRBV10-1|-
CASSESRGKGYNEQFF
TGCGCCAGCAGTGAATCCAGGGGTAAGGGTTACAATGAGCAGTTCTTC
>TRBJ1-1|TRBV30|TRBD1
CAWSTGGNEAFF
TGTGCCTGGAGTACAGGGGGTAATGAAGCTTTCTTT
>TRBJ1-5|TRBV7-2|TRBD1
CASSYGTGGSNQPQHF
TGTGCCAGCAGCTACGGAACAGGGGGAAGCAATCAGCCCCAGCATTTT